The 12 T cell receptor beta chains reported below all come from one sample, sequenced in a study of blood T cell repertoires in COVID-19. Assay: immunoSEQ multiplex PCR; the TCRdb copy retains only in-frame clones and omits some. The table includes roughly 92,000 clones, 90% detected once. Sequencing was performed on peripheral blood. The receptors here all came from a man over 45 with acute or convalescent COVID-19.

The CDR3: CASSSGYTGELFF. The CDR3 DNA is TGTGCCAGCAGTTCAGGATACACCGGGGAGCTGTTTTTT. The chain combines TRBV12-3 or TRBV12-4 with TRBJ2-2, with D hard to call. The germline V and J ends were trimmed by 4 bases and 3 bases, with 6 bases remaining between them. The CDR3 covers 13 residues.

V gene TRBV7-6 combines with J gene TRBJ2-3, with 11 bases identical to TRBD2. J lost 5 bases, V lost 5 bases, and 9 bases had no gene match. This CDR3 region has 16 residues. CDR1 is SGHVS, CDR2 FNYEAQ, per germline. The CDR3: CASSVISGRAKDTQYF. CDR3 nucleotides: TGTGCCAGCAGCGTAATTAGCGGGAGGGCCAAAGATACGCAGTATTTT.

The chain joins TRBV5-1 to TRBJ1-3; D may be TRBD1 (6 bases). The germline CDR1 and CDR2 sequences are SGHRS and YFSETQ. This CDR3 contains 14 residues. Trimming shortened V by 4 bases and J by 7 bases, and 15 bases separated the two germline ends. CDR3 DNA sequence: TGCGCCAGCAGCCCGGGAGGGGGAAGGAACACCATATATTTT. Translation: CASSPGGGRNTIYF.

This clone was seen a single time. V is TRBV30 and J is TRBJ1-6; 9 bases map to TRBD1. From germline, CDR1 is GTSNPN and CDR2 SVGIG (reference sequence). This CDR3 has 14 amino acids. J gave up 6 bases and V 2 bases, and 2 bases lay outside the gene matches. The CDR3 here is CAWSRTGVNSPLHF. The CDR3 DNA reads as TGTGCCTGGAGTCGGACAGGGGTTAATTCACCCCTCCACTTT.

V usage is TRBV3-1 (or the pseudogene TRBV3-2) and J usage is TRBJ2-3; no reliable D call. Germline CDR1 and CDR2: LGHDT and YNNKEL (reference sequence). The CDR3 has 14 residues. V was shortened by 3 bases and J by 0 bases, with 7 bases between the two germline ends. The CDR3 sequence is CASSHGGSTDTQYF. Written as DNA, the CDR3 is TGTGCCAGCAGCCATGGCGGAAGCACAGATACGCAGTATTTT.

The rearrangement uses TRBV20-1 and TRBJ2-1; 8 bases are a match to TRBD2. V lost 3 bases to trimming and J lost 0 bases; unmatched junction nucleotides: 4. CDR3 length: 15 residues. Germline CDR1 and CDR2: DFQATT and SNEGSKA (reference sequence). CDR3 in DNA: TGCAGTGCTAGTAAGCGGGGGAGCTCCTACAATGAGCAGTTCTTC. It is translated as CSASKRGSSYNEQFF.

This clone came up a few times. This chain connects TRBV2 to TRBJ1-3, with TRBD1 matching 8 bases. The CDR3 is 14 residues long. Trimming cost V 5 bases and J 8 bases; bases outside gene matches: 8. CDR1 is SNHLY and CDR2 is FYNNEI in the germline V gene. This chain's CDR3 is CASSSYQGADTIYF. The CDR3 nucleotides read TGTGCCAGCAGTTCCTACCAGGGGGCTGACACCATATATTTT.

The chain combines TRBV27 with TRBJ1-4; tentative D call: TRBD1 (6 bases). There are 14 residues in the CDR3. Germline CDR1 is MNHEY and CDR2 is SMNVEV (reference sequence). V was shortened by 5 bases and J by 3 bases, with 10 bases between the two germline ends. The CDR3 is CASSPGTPNEKLFF. The CDR3 nucleotides read TGTGCCAGCAGTCCCGGGACACCTAATGAAAAACTGTTTTTT.

The chain has TRBV19 and TRBJ2-7; tentatively, D is TRBD1 (6 bases). Trimming removed 8 bases at V and 3 bases at J, with 14 bases between. CDR3 length: 13 amino acids. In germline, CDR1 is LNHDA, CDR2 SQIVND (reference sequence). Here the CDR3 reads CASARDTNYEQYF. CDR3 coding DNA: TGTGCCAGTGCCAGGGACACCAACTACGAGCAGTACTTC.

The chain carries TRBV11-2 and TRBJ2-2; TRBD1 matches 7 bases. With V trimmed by 1 base and J by 5 bases, 7 bases remained unmatched. This CDR3 contains 16 residues. Germline-derived CDR1 and CDR2 are SGHAT and FQNNGV. The CDR3 loop reads CASSLVDRVGTGELFF. The CDR3 DNA reads TGTGCCAGCAGCTTAGTCGACAGGGTTGGGACCGGGGAGCTGTTTTTT.

This clone was detected once. The V and J genes are TRBV6-5 and TRBJ2-2; perhaps TRBD2 as D (8 bases). The germline CDR1 and CDR2 sequences are MNHEY and SVGAGI. This CDR3 region has 15 residues. V was pared by 8 bases and J by 5 bases, with 18 bases between. CDR3 region: CASRGGGGRTGELFF. Written as DNA, the CDR3 is TGTGCCAGCCGGGGGGGAGGGGGCAGGACCGGGGAGCTGTTTTTT.

V is TRBV6-7 and J is TRBJ1-2; D is uncertain. TRBV6-7 is labeled an ORF, and its function is uncertain. The CDR3 covers 13 residues. The V and J ends lost 8 bases and 6 bases respectively, with 16 bases between them. This CDR3 reads CASGRGTVHGYTF. CDR3 DNA: TGTGCCAGCGGGCGGGGTACCGTACATGGCTACACCTTC.